This T cell receptor (beta chain) was captured by sequencing in a study of blood T cells in healthy people across ages. Study findings and constraints: Diversity estimates drawn from one million T cells were deemed underestimates.

The germline V gene encodes CDR1 DFQATT and CDR2 SNEGSKA (reference sequence). V lost 6 bases and J 4 bases, leaving 15 bases between the germline ends. The CDR3 length is 13 residues. PCR was performed a second time for roughly 7 to 12 cycles using a sample-barcoded 5' primer and a J-beta primer mix. TCRdb passed the 5' RACE reads through MiXCR, listing each CDR3 protein once. This sample has 1.5 million to 2 million distinct CDR3 sequences; 28% occur once, and the top ten carry 6.5% to 8.5%. Donors were systemically healthy Caucasian individuals from Russia aged roughly 6 to 100 years. Total RNA extracted from each sample amounted to at least 5 micrograms. This clonotype showed up just a few times. Its cognate antigen is unknown.

This receptor was obtained from a woman younger than 45 in good health. V usage is TRBV20-1 and J usage is TRBJ1-2; D not certain. The sample taken for sequencing was blood. The CDR3 is CSAPEGNSYGYTF. The DNA for the CDR3 is TGCAGTGCCCCCGAGGGTAACAGCTATGGCTACACCTTC.